One T cell receptor beta chain is described in this entry. The data derive from a study of shared clonotypes between healthy human individuals. Terminally differentiated effector memory CD45RA+ cells were excluded from the naive CD8 cells, which were CD45RO-negative and positively selected for CCR7. This CDR3 has 15 residues. The germline V gene has CDR1 MNHEY and CDR2 SVGAGI. V lost 6 bases to trimming and J lost 4 bases, with 15 bases between them. Here immunoSEQ multiplex PCR was the method, and the copy in TCRdb shows in-frame clones only, minus some. The table lists almost 700,000 clones, around 90% of them singletons.

The V gene is TRBV6-5, the J gene TRBJ1-4; D may be TRBD1 (6 bases). This receptor was obtained from a man aged 30 to 39 in good health. Specimen: naive CD8+ T cells sorted from blood. CDR3 in amino acids: CASRPHREDNEKLFF. DNA of the CDR3: TGTGCCAGCAGACCCCACAGGGAGGATAATGAAAAACTGTTTTTT.